This T cell receptor beta chain was obtained from a study of T cells in Graves' hyperthyroidism and ophthalmopathy. Amplified TCR beta CDR3 regions came from RNA transcripts. HTBI primers were employed in a first-round RT-PCR of the TCR CDR3. TCRdb redid the calling of the multiplex PCR reads with MiXCR, one entry per CDR3 protein. The sample holds around 500,000 distinct CDR3 sequences, about 16% seen once. Germline lookup yields CDR1 SGDLS and CDR2 YYNGEE. The V segment lost 0 bases and the J segment 2 bases; nucleotides outside the gene matches: 4. The CDR3 spans 15 residues. The table lists this clonotype with many counts.

Sequencing used blood. J is TRBJ2-5 and V is TRBV9, with TRBD2 identical over 7 bases. This sequence originates from a woman in her 30s with Graves' ophthalmopathy. Here the CDR3 DNA reads TGTGCCAGCAGCGTAGAGGGAGGGAAGCAAGAGACCCAGTACTTC. Encoded protein: CASSVEGGKQETQYF.